These 32 T cell receptor beta chains were all obtained from the same sample, sequenced in a study of blood T cell repertoires in COVID-19. Method: immunoSEQ multiplex PCR; TCRdb's copy keeps in-frame clones and lacks some. This table holds some 350,000 clones, around 87% found once. Sequencing was done on a sample of PBMCs or T cells enriched from blood (not recorded which). These receptors came from a woman younger than 45 who had recovered from COVID-19.

The chain has TRBV19 and TRBJ1-1; a weak D match, TRBD1 (5 bases). This CDR3 has 18 amino acids. Trimming shortened V by 6 bases and J by 0 bases, and 23 bases separated the two germline ends. CDR1 is LNHDA, CDR2 SQIVND, per germline (reference sequence). CDR3 coding DNA: TGTGCCAGTAGCTTACCAACCTCGGGACTAGCGGTGAACACTGAAGCTTTCTTT. Translated, it gives CASSLPTSGLAVNTEAFF.

J is TRBJ2-1 and V is TRBV4-2; the match to TRBD1 covers 9 bases. Germline V lookup: CDR1 LGHNA, CDR2 YNFKEQ. This CDR3 contains 12 residues. J was trimmed by 9 bases and V by 6 bases; bases with no gene match: 3. CDR3 sequence (DNA): TGTGCCAGCAGTTTGGGACAGGGTGAGCAGTTCTTC. It specifies CASSLGQGEQFF.

The J gene is TRBJ1-1, the V gene TRBV30, with TRBD1 matching over 8 bases. V trimming: 1 base; J trimming: 4 bases; junction bases outside the gene matches: 2. CDR1 is GTSNPN, CDR2 SVGIG, per germline (reference sequence). The CDR3 runs to 13 residues. Written as DNA, the CDR3 is TGTGCCTGGAGTGCAGGGGGCCGCACTGAAGCTTTCTTT. It encodes CAWSAGGRTEAFF.

About this clone: This sample also contains other DNA sequences that code for the same CDR3. This chain joins TRBV19 and TRBJ2-7, with a tentative D call TRBD1 (6 bases). V was pared by 5 bases and J by 2 bases, with 10 bases between. Germline V CDR1 and CDR2: LNHDA, SQIVND (reference sequence). There are 13 residues in the CDR3. DNA for the CDR3: TGTGCCAGTAGTCTGGGACATACCTACGAGCAGTACTTC. Translating gives CASSLGHTYEQYF.

V and J are TRBV7-2 and TRBJ2-3, with a weak D call TRBD2 (7 bases). Germline V CDR1 and CDR2: SGHTA, FQGNSA. CDR3 length: 14 residues. V lost 3 bases to trimming and J lost 4 bases, with 11 bases between them. CDR3 sequence: CASSFGGGPDTQYF. CDR3 DNA: TGTGCCAGCAGCTTTGGCGGGGGCCCAGATACGCAGTATTTT.

The chain combines TRBV23-1 with TRBJ2-3, with a tentative D call TRBD2 (6 bases). TRBV23-1 is an open reading frame, and its role is uncertain. The CDR3 sequence is 17 residues long. Trimming removed 3 bases from V and 2 bases from J, with 18 bases in between. CDR3 DNA: TGCGCCAGCAGTCAGCTCCGGGACTCCCTATCCACAGATACGCAGTATTTT. Encoded protein: CASSQLRDSLSTDTQYF.

The chain uses TRBV7-9 and TRBJ1-1, with a weak D call TRBD1 (6 bases). There are 15 residues in the CDR3. Germline V gene lookup returns CDR1 SEHNR and CDR2 FQNEAQ (reference sequence). V lost 1 base, J lost 7 bases, and 16 bases lay in between. CDR3 region: CASSLVRGGYGEAFF. CDR3 nucleotide sequence: TGTGCCAGCAGCTTAGTCAGGGGAGGGTACGGTGAAGCTTTCTTT. The full variable domain, in which reference TRBV7-9 and TRBJ1-1 provide the parts outside the CDR3, is DTGVSQNPRHKITKRGQNVTFRCDPISEHNRLYWYRQTLGQGPEFLTYFQNEAQLEKSRLLSDRFSAERPKGSFSTLEIQRTEQGDSAMYLCASSLVRGGYGEAFFGQGTRLTVV.

Worth noting for this clone: Other nucleotide sequences from this sample produce the same CDR3. The chain uses TRBV13 and TRBJ1-2, with D unclear. Between the trimmed V and J ends, which lost 0 bases and 0 bases, there was a span of 8 bases. The CDR3 has 15 residues. Germline CDR1 PRHDT, CDR2 FYEKMQ (reference sequence). The CDR3 spells CASSLGLTANYGYTF. CDR3 bases: TGTGCCAGCAGCTTAGGACTAACGGCTAACTATGGCTACACCTTC. Supplemented by reference TRBV13 and TRBJ1-2, the full variable domain reads AAGVIQSPRHLIKEKRETATLKCYPIPRHDTVYWYQQGPGQDPQFLISFYEKMQSDKGSIPDRFSAQQFSDYHSELNMSSLELGDSALYFCASSLGLTANYGYTFGSGTRLTVV.

The chain couples TRBV5-1 to TRBJ2-5; 7 nucleotides align to TRBD2. The CDR3 is 14 amino acids. Per the germline V gene, CDR1 is SGHRS and CDR2 is YFSETQ. Trimming at V came to 2 bases and at J to 5 bases, leaving 6 bases not matched to a gene. CDR3 residues: CASSFSQGGETQYF. The CDR3 coding sequence is TGCGCCAGCAGCTTTAGTCAGGGAGGGGAGACCCAGTACTTC. The full variable domain, completed using reference TRBV5-1 and TRBJ2-5, is KAGVTQTPRYLIKTRGQQVTLSCSPISGHRSVSWYQQTPGQGLQFLFEYFSETQRNKGNFPGRFSGRQFSNSRSEMNVSTLELGDSALYLCASSFSQGGETQYFGPGTRLLVL.

This clone appeared a single time. V gene TRBV19 combines with J gene TRBJ1-2, with 9 bases aligning to TRBD1. Trimming took 3 bases from V and 4 from J; bases not matched to a gene: 9. From germline, CDR1 is LNHDA and CDR2 SQIVND (reference sequence). This CDR3 has 16 residues. The CDR3 protein is CASSMSQGATIYGYTF. CDR3 nucleotide sequence: TGTGCCAGTAGTATGTCACAGGGGGCGACGATCTATGGCTACACCTTC.

V usage is TRBV30 and J usage is TRBJ2-7; a weak D match, TRBD1 (6 bases). V was cut by 3 bases and J by 5 bases, with 14 bases left in between. Germline CDR1 is GTSNPN and CDR2 is SVGIG (reference sequence). CDR3 length: 13 amino acids. The CDR3 sequence is CAWRRGSDDEQYF. CDR3 bases: TGTGCCTGGAGAAGGGGGTCAGACGACGAGCAGTACTTC.

The rearrangement links TRBV19 to TRBJ2-3; TRBD2 aligns across 8 bases. Trimming removed 3 bases from V and 7 bases from J; junction bases left unmatched: 9. The CDR3 length is 15 residues. Germline CDR1 and CDR2: LNHDA and SQIVND (reference sequence). CDR3 coding DNA: TGTGCCAGTAGTATCAGGCGGGGGGTTGGGAATACGCAGTATTTT. The encoded protein is CASSIRRGVGNTQYF.

The chain links TRBV7-9 to TRBJ2-7; the match to TRBD2 covers 7 bases. Losses at the gene ends were 4 bases for V and 9 bases for J; bases not matched to a gene: 6. The CDR3 is made up of 12 amino acids. Germline V gene data show CDR1 as SEHNR and CDR2 as FQNEAQ (reference sequence). The CDR3 here is CASSSGLVWQYF. The CDR3 DNA follows: TGTGCCAGCAGCTCCGGACTAGTTTGGCAGTACTTC.

The CDR3 sequence is CASSQEEWKGATDTQYF. CDR3 nucleotide sequence: TGTGCCAGCAGCCAAGAAGAGTGGAAGGGGGCCACAGATACGCAGTATTTT. The rearrangement links TRBV4-2 to TRBJ2-3; 7 bases fit TRBD1. CDR3 size: 17 residues. Trimming removed 0 bases from V and 2 bases from J; junction bases left unmatched: 8. CDR1 and CDR2 (germline): LGHNA, YNFKEQ.

The J gene is TRBJ1-4, the V gene TRBV11-1, with 8 bases lining up with TRBD1. Trimming at V came to 6 bases and at J to 4 bases, leaving 4 bases not matched to a gene. Germline assignment: CDR1 SGHAT and CDR2 FQDESV (reference sequence). This CDR3 region has 14 residues. The CDR3 DNA follows: TGTGCCAGCAGACAAGGACAGGGTAATGAAAAACTGTTTTTT. Translated, it gives CASRQGQGNEKLFF.

In its sample, this clone was seen once. The chain has TRBV4-3 and TRBJ1-2; 8 positions match TRBD1. Germline CDR1 reads LGHNA; CDR2 reads YSLEER. CDR3 length: 15 residues. Trimming cost V 4 bases and J 0 bases; bases outside gene matches: 4. CDR3 region: CASSRLDRANYGYTF. In DNA form, the CDR3 reads TGCGCCAGCAGCCGCTTGGACAGGGCTAACTATGGCTACACCTTC.

The rearrangement joins TRBV6-5 to TRBJ1-4; possibly TRBD1 for D (5 bases). The germline V gene has CDR1 MNHEY and CDR2 SVGAGI. The V and J ends lost 2 bases and 7 bases respectively, with 11 bases between them. CDR3 length: 14 residues. The CDR3 reads CASSYVQGSEKLFF. The DNA for the CDR3 is TGTGCCAGCAGTTACGTCCAGGGCAGTGAAAAACTGTTTTTT.

This chain uses TRBV9 with TRBJ2-5, with 7 nucleotides matching TRBD1. Germline CDR1 is SGDLS and CDR2 is YYNGEE. V lost 2 bases to trimming and J lost 4 bases; unmatched junction nucleotides: 14. The CDR3 loop spans 17 amino acids. The chain's CDR3 is CASSVGDLGTDRETQYF. CDR3 sequence (DNA): TGTGCCAGCAGCGTGGGTGACCTCGGGACAGATAGAGAGACCCAGTACTTC. The whole variable domain, remainder taken from reference TRBV9 and TRBJ2-5, is DSGVTQTPKHLITATGQRVTLRCSPRSGDLSVYWYQQSLDQGLQFLIQYYNGEERAKGNILERFSAQQFPDLHSELNLSSLELGDSALYFCASSVGDLGTDRETQYFGPGTRLLVL.

The chain employs TRBV5-8 and TRBJ2-3; 11 bases match TRBD1. The CDR3 is 16 amino acids. V was pared by 0 bases and J by 6 bases, with 6 bases of the junction left unmatched. In germline, CDR1 is SGHTS, CDR2 YDEGEE. The DNA of the CDR3 is TGTGCCAGCAGCTTGGCCAGAGGGACAGGGGGTGATACGCAGTATTTT. Amino acids: CASSLARGTGGDTQYF.

This clone was found once. This chain joins TRBV13 and TRBJ1-1; TRBD1 matches at 11 bases. This CDR3 is 14 amino acids long. Losses at the gene ends were 5 bases for V and 11 bases for J; bases not matched to a gene: 10. Germline values: CDR1 PRHDT, CDR2 FYEKMQ (reference sequence). Written as DNA, the CDR3 is TGTGCCAGCAGCACCCGGACAGGGGGCGAGATGGCTTTCTTT. The encoded protein is CASSTRTGGEMAFF.

This clone came up many times. The genes are TRBV3-1 (or the pseudogene TRBV3-2) and TRBJ1-6; 7 bases are a match to TRBD1. Looked up from germline, CDR1 is LGHDT and CDR2 is YNNKEL (reference sequence). The CDR3 is made up of 15 amino acids. J lost 14 bases, V lost 4 bases, and 14 bases had no gene match. CDR3 nucleotide sequence: TGTGCCAGCAGCCCGGGACAGCCCACGATGGGAGCCCTCCACTTT. Protein sequence: CASSPGQPTMGALHF.

The chain links TRBV30 to TRBJ1-1; D is unclear. This CDR3 has 12 amino acids. V was shortened by 7 bases and J by 3 bases, with 12 bases between the two germline ends. Germline V gives CDR1 GTSNPN, CDR2 SVGIG (reference sequence). The CDR3, as DNA: TGTGCCTCACAACACAGATACACTGAAGCTTTCTTT. It encodes CASQHRYTEAFF.

This chain uses TRBV28 with TRBJ1-5; D may be TRBD1 (5 bases). V was cut by 3 bases and J by 2 bases, with 14 bases left in between. The CDR3 sequence is 16 residues long. Per the germline V gene, CDR1 is MDHEN and CDR2 is SYDVKM. CDR3 sequence: CASSFGGGGGNQPQHF. The CDR3, as DNA: TGTGCCAGCAGTTTTGGGGGGGGAGGTGGCAATCAGCCCCAGCATTTT.

The rearrangement links TRBV6-4 to TRBJ1-6; D is unresolved. Trimming shortened V by 4 bases and J by 5 bases, and 9 bases separated the two germline ends. The germline V gene encodes CDR1 MRHNA and CDR2 SNTAGT. The CDR3 runs to 14 residues. The CDR3 DNA follows: TGTGCCAGCAGTGCCAACAGTAATAATTCACCCCTCCACTTT. It codes for CASSANSNNSPLHF.

The chain has TRBV19 and TRBJ1-4; D is unresolved. The CDR3 consists of 15 residues. The germline CDR1 and CDR2 sequences are LNHDA and SQIVND (reference sequence). V lost 9 bases, J lost 7 bases, and 21 bases lay in between. CDR3 DNA: TGTGCCAGCTCTCCTCCCGGGAGGTTGGGTGAAAAACTGTTTTTT. Its protein is CASSPPGRLGEKLFF.

The chain has TRBV7-8 and TRBJ1-6; the match to TRBD1 covers 9 bases. The CDR3 runs to 16 residues. From germline, CDR1 is SGHVS and CDR2 FQNEAQ. The junction had 5 bases not matched to a gene; V was cut back by 1 base and J by 7 bases. CDR3 sequence (DNA): TGTGCCAGCAGCTTAGTACCGGGACAGGGCAATTCACCCCTCCACTTT. Residues: CASSLVPGQGNSPLHF.

V gene TRBV6-7 combines with J gene TRBJ1-5; D not certain. TRBV6-7 is an ORF; its function is uncertain. Trimming left V 5 bases short and J 6 bases short, with 8 bases between. This CDR3 has 12 amino acids. CDR3 protein: CASSPPSQPQHF. The CDR3 DNA reads as TGTGCCAGCAGTCCCCCATCTCAGCCCCAGCATTTT.

V usage is TRBV5-1 and J usage is TRBJ2-2; the match to TRBD1 covers 9 bases. Trimming cost V 5 bases and J 5 bases; bases outside gene matches: 10. The CDR3 is 16 residues long. Germline CDR1 reads SGHRS; CDR2 reads YFSETQ. The CDR3 DNA is TGCGCCAGCAGGCGCCCGGGACAGGGAGGAACCGGGGAGCTGTTTTTT. Translation: CASRRPGQGGTGELFF.

About this clone: Other DNA sequences in the sample encode the same CDR3. V is TRBV12-3 or TRBV12-4 and J is TRBJ1-2, with 7 nucleotides matching TRBD1. Germline trimming cut 5 bases from V and 4 bases from J; bases unmatched to any gene: 4. The CDR3 has 13 residues. The CDR3 protein is CASSPDRVYGYTF. CDR3 DNA: TGTGCCAGCAGTCCCGACAGGGTCTATGGCTACACCTTC.

The chain recombines TRBV2 with TRBJ1-5; 7 bases are shared with TRBD1. Germline values: CDR1 SNHLY, CDR2 FYNNEI. The J segment lost 10 bases and the V segment lost 11 bases, leaving 14 bases of the junction unmatched. The CDR3 contains 13 residues. Written as DNA, the CDR3 is TGTGCCTCAGGGGGTTGGGCGGACTCCCCCCAGCATTTT. Amino acids: CASGGWADSPQHF.

The rearrangement joins TRBV9 to TRBJ2-5; possible D gene TRBD1, 5 bases. V lost 0 bases and J lost 5, with 14 bases in between. CDR1 is SGDLS, CDR2 YYNGEE, per germline. The CDR3 loop spans 15 amino acids. The CDR3, as DNA: TGTGCCAGCAGCGTAGGCGCTGGGGCTGGGGAGACCCAGTACTTC. It is translated as CASSVGAGAGETQYF.

V and J are TRBV6-5 and TRBJ1-5, with D perhaps matching TRBD1 (6 bases). The CDR3 is 15 residues long. The ends were cut back, 6 bases at V and 5 bases at J, with 17 bases in the middle. The germline V gene encodes CDR1 MNHEY and CDR2 SVGAGI. In DNA form, the CDR3 reads TGTGCCAGCAGCCTCGGACAGAGACCTGATCAGCCCCAGCATTTT. Translation: CASSLGQRPDQPQHF.